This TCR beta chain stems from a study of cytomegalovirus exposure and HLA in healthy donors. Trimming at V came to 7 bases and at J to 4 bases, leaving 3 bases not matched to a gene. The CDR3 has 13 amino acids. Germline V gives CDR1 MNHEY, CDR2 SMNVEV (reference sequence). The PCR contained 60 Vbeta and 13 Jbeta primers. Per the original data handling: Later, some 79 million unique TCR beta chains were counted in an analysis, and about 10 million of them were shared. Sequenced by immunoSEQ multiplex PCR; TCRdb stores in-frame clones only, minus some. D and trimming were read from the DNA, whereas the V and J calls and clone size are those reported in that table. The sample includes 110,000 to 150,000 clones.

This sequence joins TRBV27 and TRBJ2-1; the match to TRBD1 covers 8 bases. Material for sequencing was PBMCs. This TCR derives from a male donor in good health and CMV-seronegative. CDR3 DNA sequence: TGTGCCAGCAACCGACAGGGGTACAATGAGCAGTTCTTC. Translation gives CASNRQGYNEQFF.